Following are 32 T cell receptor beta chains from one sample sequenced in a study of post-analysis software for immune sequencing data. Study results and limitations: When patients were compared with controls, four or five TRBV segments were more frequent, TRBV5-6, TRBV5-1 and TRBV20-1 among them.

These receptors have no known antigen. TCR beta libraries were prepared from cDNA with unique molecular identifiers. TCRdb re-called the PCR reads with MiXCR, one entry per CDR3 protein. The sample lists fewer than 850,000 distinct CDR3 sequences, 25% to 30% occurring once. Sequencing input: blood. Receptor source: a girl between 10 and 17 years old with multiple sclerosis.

The CDR3 spells CASSSVGLEHFVPDTQYF. The CDR3 DNA reads as TGTGCCAGCAGCTCAGTCGGATTGGAGCATTTCGTTCCAGATACGCAGTATTTT. The V call is TRBV4-2, the J call TRBJ2-3; no clear D gene. CDR1 and CDR2 from the germline V gene are LGHNA and YNFKEQ. V was cut by 5 bases and J by 4 bases, with 25 bases left in between. The CDR3 is made up of 18 amino acids.

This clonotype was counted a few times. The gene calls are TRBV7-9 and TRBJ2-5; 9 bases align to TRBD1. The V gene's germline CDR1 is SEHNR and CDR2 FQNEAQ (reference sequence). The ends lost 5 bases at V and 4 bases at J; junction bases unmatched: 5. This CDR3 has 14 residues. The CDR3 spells CASSGRDRVETQYF. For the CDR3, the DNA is TGTGCCAGCAGCGGCCGGGACAGGGTAGAGACCCAGTACTTC.

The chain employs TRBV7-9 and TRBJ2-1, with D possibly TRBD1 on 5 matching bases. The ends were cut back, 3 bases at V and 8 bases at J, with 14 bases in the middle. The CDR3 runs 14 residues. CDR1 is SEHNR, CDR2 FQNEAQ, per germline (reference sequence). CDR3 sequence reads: CASSLRRRADEQFF. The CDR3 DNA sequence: TGTGCCAGCAGCTTGCGCCGCAGGGCCGATGAGCAGTTCTTC.

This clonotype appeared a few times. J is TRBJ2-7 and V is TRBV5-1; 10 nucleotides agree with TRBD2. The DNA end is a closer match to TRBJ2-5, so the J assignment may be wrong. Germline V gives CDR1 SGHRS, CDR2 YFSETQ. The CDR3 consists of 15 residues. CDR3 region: CASSLVTAGGETQYF. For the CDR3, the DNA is TGCGCCAGCAGCTTGGTCACAGCGGGAGGGGAGACCCAGTACTTC.

The CDR3 DNA reads as TGTGCCAGCAGCGTAGGGGGCGCCCACAATGAGCAGTTCTTC. Its translation is CASSVGGAHNEQFF. The V gene is TRBV9, the J gene TRBJ2-1, with a possible D match to TRBD1 (5 bases). V dropped 0 bases and J dropped 5 bases, with 9 bases sitting between them. Germline V gene sequence: CDR1 SGDLS, CDR2 YYNGEE. The CDR3 consists of 14 residues.

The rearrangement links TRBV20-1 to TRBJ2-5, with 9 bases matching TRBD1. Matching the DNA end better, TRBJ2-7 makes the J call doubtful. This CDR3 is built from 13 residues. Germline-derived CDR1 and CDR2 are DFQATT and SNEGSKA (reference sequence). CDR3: CSARGDREYEQYF. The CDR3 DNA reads TGCAGTGCTAGGGGGGACAGGGAGTACGAGCAGTACTTC.

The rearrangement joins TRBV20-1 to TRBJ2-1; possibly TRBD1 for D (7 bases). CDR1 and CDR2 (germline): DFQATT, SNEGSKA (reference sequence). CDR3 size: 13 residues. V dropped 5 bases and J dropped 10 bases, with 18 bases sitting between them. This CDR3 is CSAPQGGLGEQFF. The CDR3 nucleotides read TGCAGTGCTCCTCAGGGGGGCCTTGGCGAGCAGTTCTTC.

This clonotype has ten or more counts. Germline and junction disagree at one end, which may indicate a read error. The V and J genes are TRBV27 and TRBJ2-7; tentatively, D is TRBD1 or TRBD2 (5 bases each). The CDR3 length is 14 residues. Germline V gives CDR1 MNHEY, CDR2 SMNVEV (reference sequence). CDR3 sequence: CASSVSGRIYEQYF. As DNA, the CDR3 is TGTGCCAGCAGTGTATCGGGACGGATCTACGAGCAGTACTTC.

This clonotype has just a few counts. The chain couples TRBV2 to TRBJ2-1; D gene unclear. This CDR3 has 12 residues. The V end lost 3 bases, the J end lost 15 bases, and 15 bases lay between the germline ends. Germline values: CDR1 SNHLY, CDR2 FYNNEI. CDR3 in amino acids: CASSDVTYLWFF. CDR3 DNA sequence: TGTGCCAGCAGTGACGTCACGTATTTGTGGTTCTTC.

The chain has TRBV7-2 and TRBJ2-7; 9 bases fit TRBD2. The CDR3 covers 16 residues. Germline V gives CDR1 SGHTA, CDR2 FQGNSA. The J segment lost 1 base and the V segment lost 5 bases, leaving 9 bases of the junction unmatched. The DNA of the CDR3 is TGTGCCAGCAGCCCCCGAATAGCGGGGGTTTCCTACGAGCAGTACTTC. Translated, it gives CASSPRIAGVSYEQYF.

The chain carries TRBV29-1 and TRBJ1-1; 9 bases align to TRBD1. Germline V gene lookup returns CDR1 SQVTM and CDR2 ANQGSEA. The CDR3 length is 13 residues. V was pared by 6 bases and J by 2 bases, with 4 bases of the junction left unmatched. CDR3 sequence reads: CSVGGQGNTEAFF. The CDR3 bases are TGCAGCGTGGGGGGACAGGGAAACACTGAAGCTTTCTTT.

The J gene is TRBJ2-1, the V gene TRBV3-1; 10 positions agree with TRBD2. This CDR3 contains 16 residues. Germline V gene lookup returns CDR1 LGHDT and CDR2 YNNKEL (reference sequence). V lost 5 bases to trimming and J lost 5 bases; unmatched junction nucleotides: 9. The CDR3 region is CASSGKAGGLNNEQFF. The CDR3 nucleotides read TGTGCCAGCAGCGGGAAAGCGGGGGGGCTGAACAATGAGCAGTTCTTC.

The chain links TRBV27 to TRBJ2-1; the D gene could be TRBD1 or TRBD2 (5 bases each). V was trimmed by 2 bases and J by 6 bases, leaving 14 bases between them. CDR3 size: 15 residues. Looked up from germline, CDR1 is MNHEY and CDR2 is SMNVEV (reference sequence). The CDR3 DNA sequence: TGTGCCAGCAGTTTAACGGGGCCCCCCCCCAATGAGCAGTTCTTC. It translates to CASSLTGPPPNEQFF.

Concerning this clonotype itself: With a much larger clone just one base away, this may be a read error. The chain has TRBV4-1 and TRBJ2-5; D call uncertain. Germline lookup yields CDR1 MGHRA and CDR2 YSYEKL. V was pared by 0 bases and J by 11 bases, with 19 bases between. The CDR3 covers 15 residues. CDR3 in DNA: TGCGCCAGCAGCCAAGATCAGGCACACGGAAGTGAGCAGTACTTC. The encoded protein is CASSQDQAHGSEQYF.

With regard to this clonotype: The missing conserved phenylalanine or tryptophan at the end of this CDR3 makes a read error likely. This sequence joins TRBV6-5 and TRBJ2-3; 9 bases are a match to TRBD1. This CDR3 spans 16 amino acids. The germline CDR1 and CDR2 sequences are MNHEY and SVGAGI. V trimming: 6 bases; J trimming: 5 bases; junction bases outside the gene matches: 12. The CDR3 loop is CASSLVGQGARDTQYV. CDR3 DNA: TGTGCCAGCAGCCTCGTGGGACAGGGAGCGAGAGATACGCAGTATGTT.

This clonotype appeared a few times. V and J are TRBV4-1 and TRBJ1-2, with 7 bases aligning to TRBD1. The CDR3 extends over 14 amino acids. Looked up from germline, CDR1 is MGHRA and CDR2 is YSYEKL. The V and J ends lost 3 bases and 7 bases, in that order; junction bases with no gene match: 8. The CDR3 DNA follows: TGCGCCAGCAGCCAGGCGACAGGGTGGTCTGGCTACACCTTC. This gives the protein CASSQATGWSGYTF.

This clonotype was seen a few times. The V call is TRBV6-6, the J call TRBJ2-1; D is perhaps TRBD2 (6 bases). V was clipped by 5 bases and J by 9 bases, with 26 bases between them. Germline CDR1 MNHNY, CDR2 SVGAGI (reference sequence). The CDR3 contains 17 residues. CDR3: CASSVRPIAAMAGEQFF. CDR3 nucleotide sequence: TGTGCCAGCAGTGTACGACCGATAGCGGCCATGGCGGGTGAGCAGTTCTTC.

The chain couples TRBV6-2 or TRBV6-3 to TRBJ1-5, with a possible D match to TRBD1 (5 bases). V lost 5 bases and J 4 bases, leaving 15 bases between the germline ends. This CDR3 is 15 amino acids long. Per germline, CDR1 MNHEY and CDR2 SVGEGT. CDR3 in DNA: TGTGCCAGCAGTCCCTTTTTAGGGGTGAATCAGCCCCAGCATTTT. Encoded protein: CASSPFLGVNQPQHF.

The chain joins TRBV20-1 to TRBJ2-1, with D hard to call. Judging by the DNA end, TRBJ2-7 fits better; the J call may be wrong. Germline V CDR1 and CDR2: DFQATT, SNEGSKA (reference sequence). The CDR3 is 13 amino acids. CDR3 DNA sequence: TGCAGTGCTAGAGGAATAGCCTACAATGAGCAGTACTTC. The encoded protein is CSARGIAYNEQYF.

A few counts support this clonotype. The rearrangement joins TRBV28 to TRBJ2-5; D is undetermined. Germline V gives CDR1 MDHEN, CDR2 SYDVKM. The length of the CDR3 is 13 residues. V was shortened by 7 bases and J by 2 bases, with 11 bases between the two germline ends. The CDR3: CASTGQIQETQYF. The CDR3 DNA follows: TGTGCCAGCACCGGGCAGATACAAGAGACCCAGTACTTC.

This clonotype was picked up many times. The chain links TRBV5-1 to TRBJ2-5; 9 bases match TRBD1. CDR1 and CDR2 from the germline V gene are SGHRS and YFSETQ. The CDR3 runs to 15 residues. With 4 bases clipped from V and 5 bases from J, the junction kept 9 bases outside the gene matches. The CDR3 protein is CASSSGTGSRETQYF. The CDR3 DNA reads TGCGCCAGCAGCAGCGGGACAGGGTCCCGGGAGACCCAGTACTTC.

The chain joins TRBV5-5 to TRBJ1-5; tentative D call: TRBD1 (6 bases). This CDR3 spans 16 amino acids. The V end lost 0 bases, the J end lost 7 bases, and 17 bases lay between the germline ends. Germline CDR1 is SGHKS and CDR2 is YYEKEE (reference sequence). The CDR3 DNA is TGTGCCAGCAGCTTGGAGGGGGGAGTCATGTACCAGCCCCAGCATTTT. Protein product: CASSLEGGVMYQPQHF.

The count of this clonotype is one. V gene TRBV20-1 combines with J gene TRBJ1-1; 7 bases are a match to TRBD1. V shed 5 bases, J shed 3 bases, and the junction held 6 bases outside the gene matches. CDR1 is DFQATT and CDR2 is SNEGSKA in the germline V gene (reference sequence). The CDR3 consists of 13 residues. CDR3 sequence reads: CSARDSLDTEAFF. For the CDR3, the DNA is TGCAGTGCTCGGGACAGTCTGGACACTGAAGCTTTCTTT.

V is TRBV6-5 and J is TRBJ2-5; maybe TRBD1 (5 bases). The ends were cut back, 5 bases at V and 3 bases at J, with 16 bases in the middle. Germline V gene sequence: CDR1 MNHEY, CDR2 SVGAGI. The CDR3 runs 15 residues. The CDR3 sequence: CASSPQLDTKETQYF. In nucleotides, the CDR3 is TGTGCCAGCAGTCCGCAGCTGGACACAAAAGAGACCCAGTACTTC.

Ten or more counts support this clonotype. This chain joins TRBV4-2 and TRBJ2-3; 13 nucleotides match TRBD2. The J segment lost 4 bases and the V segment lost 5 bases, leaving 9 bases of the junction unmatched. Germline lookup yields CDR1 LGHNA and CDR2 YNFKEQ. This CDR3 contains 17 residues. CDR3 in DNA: TGTGCCAGCAGCTCTCGGACTAGCGGGGGCTCAGCAGATACGCAGTATTTT. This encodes CASSSRTSGGSADTQYF.

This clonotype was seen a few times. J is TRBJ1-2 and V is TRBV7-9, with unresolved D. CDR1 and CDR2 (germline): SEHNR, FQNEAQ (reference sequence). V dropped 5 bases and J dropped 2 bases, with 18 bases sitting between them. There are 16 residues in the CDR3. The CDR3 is CASSTTRDPINYGYTF. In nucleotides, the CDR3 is TGTGCCAGCAGCACAACCCGGGATCCTATCAACTATGGCTACACCTTC. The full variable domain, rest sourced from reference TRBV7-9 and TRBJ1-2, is DTGVSQNPRHKITKRGQNVTFRCDPISEHNRLYWYRQTLGQGPEFLTYFQNEAQLEKSRLLSDRFSAERPKGSFSTLEIQRTEQGDSAMYLCASSTTRDPINYGYTFGSGTRLTVV.

The CDR3 spells CASSQVSSNYGYTF. The CDR3 DNA sequence: TGTGCCAGCAGCCAGGTCAGCTCTAACTATGGCTACACCTTC. The chain is built from TRBV3-1 and TRBJ1-2; D gene unclear. The CDR3 sequence is 14 residues long. With 3 bases removed from V and 0 bases from J, the gap between germline ends came to 8 bases. Germline loops: CDR1 LGHDT, CDR2 YNNKEL (reference sequence).

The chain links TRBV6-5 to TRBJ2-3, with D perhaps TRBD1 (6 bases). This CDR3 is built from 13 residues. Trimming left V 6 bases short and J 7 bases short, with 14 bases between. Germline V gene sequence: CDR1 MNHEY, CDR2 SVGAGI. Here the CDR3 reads CASSPDRTNTQYF. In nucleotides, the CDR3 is TGTGCCAGCAGCCCGGACAGAACCAATACGCAGTATTTT.

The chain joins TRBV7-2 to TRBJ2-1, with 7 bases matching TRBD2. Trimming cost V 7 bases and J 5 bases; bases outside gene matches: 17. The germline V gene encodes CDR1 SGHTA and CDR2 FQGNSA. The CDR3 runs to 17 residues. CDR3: CASTKGWGTNPHNEQFF. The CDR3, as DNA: TGTGCCAGCACCAAAGGGTGGGGGACTAACCCTCACAATGAGCAGTTCTTC.

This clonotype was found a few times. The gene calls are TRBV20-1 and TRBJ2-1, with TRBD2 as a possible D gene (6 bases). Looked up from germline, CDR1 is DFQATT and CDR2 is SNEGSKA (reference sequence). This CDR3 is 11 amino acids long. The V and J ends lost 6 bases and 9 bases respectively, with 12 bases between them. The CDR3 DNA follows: TGCAGTGCAAGACTAGTCGGTGAGCAGTTCTTC. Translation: CSARLVGEQFF.

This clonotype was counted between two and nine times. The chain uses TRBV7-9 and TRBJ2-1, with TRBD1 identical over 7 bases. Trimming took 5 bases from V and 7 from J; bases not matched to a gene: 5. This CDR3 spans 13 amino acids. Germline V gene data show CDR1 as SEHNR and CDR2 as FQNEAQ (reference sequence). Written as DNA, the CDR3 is TGTGCCAGCAGCCTCTCGACAGGGAATGAGCAGTTCTTC. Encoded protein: CASSLSTGNEQFF.

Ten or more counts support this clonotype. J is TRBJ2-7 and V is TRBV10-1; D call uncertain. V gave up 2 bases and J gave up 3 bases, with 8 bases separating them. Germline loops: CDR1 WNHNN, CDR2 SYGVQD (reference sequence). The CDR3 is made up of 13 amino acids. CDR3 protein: CASSEGINYEQYF. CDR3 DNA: TGCGCCAGCAGTGAGGGAATCAACTACGAGCAGTACTTC.